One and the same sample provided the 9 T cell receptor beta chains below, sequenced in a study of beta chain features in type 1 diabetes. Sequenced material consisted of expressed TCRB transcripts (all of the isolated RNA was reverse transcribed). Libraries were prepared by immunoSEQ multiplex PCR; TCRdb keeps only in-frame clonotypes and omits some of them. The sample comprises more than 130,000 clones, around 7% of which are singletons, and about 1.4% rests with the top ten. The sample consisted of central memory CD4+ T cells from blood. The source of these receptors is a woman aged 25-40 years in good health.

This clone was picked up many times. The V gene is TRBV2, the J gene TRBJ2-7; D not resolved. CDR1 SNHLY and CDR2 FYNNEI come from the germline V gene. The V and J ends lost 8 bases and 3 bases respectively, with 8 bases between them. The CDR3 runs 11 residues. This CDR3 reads CASSRNYEQYF. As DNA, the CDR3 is TGTGCCAGCTCCAGGAACTACGAGCAGTACTTC.

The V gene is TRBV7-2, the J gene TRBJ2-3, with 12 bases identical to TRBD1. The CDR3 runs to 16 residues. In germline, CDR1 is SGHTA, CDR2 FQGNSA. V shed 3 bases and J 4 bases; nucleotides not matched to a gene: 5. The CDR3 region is CASSFGTGGNADTQYF. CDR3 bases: TGTGCCAGCAGCTTTGGGACAGGGGGCAACGCAGATACGCAGTATTTT.

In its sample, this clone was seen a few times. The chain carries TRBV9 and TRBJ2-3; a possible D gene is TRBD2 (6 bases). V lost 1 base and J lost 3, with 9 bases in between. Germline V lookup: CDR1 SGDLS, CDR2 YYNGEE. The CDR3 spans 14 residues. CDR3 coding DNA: TGTGCCAGCAGCGTAACTAGCAGAACAGATACGCAGTATTTT. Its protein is CASSVTSRTDTQYF.

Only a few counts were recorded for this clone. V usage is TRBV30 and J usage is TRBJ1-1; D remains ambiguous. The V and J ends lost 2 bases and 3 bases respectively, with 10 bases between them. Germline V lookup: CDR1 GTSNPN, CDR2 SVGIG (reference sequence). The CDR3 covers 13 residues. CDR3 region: CAWSSRSDTEAFF. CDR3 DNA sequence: TGTGCCTGGAGTTCGCGCTCGGACACTGAAGCTTTCTTT.

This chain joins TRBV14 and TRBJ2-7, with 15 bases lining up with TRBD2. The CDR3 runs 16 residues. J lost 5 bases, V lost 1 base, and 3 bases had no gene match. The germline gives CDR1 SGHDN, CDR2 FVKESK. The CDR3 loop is CASSQGRTSGRDEQYF. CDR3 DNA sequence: TGTGCCAGCAGCCAAGGGCGGACTAGCGGGAGGGACGAGCAGTACTTC.

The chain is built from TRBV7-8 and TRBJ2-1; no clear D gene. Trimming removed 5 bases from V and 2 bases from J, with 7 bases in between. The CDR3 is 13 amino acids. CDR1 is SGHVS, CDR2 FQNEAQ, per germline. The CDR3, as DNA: TGTGCCAGCAGCCCGGGTACCTACAATGAGCAGTTCTTC. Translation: CASSPGTYNEQFF.

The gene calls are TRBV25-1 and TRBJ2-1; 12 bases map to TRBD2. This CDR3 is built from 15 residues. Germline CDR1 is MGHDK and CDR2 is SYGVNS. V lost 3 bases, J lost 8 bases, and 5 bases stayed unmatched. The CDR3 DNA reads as TGTGCCAGCAGTGACCTAGCGGGAGGGTGGGATGAGCAGTTCTTC. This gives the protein CASSDLAGGWDEQFF.

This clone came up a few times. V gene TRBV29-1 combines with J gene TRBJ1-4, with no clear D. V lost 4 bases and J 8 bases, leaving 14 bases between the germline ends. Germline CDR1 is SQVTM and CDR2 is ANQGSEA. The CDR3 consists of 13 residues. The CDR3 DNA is TGCAGCGTTGGGTTGCAGGTTGGAGAAAAACTGTTTTTT. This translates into CSVGLQVGEKLFF.

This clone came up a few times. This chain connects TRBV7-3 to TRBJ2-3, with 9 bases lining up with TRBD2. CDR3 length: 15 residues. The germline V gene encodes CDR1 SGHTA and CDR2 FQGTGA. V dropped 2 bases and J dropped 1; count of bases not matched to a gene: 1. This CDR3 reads CASSLRTSGTDTQYF. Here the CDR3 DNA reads TGTGCCAGCAGCTTACGGACTAGCGGCACAGATACGCAGTATTTT.